These T cell receptor beta chains were read from a single sample in a study of shared clonotypes between healthy human individuals. Sequencing was performed with immunoSEQ multiplex PCR; in TCRdb, only in-frame clones are kept and a portion is missing. The sample gives roughly 2.1 million clones, about 93% of which show up once; 1.5% to 2% is in the top ten. Source material: naive CD8+ T cells from PBMCs. The receptors shown here come from a young man in good health. Some clones in this sample may be carry-over from other donors' samples. The CDR3 runs from the conserved cysteine through the conserved F or W. D genes are given only for firm matches. Where a row states a size, it is once, few, many or the class of an expanded clone; other rows omit it.

size,D,V,J,CDR3,DNA
-,TRBD2,TRBV27,TRBJ2-2,CASSHLAGAPGELFF,TGTGCCAGCAGCCACTTAGCGGGAGCCCCCGGGGAGCTGTTTTTT
-,-,TRBV4-3,TRBJ1-4,CASSPPPWGPETGVREKLFF,TGCGCCAGCAGCCCCCCCCCTTGGGGACCAGAGACTGGAGTGAGGGAAAAACTGTTTTTT
-,TRBD1,TRBV7-9,TRBJ1-2,CASSLTGTGDGYTF,TGTGCCAGCAGCTTAACAGGGACAGGGGATGGCTACACCTTC
-,TRBD1,TRBV6-5,TRBJ1-1,CASSSPGGTRVTEAFF,TGTGCCAGCAGTTCTCCAGGGGGTACCCGAGTCACTGAAGCTTTCTTT
-,-,TRBV11-2,TRBJ1-4,CASSLEALSRNEKLFF,TGTGCCAGCAGCTTAGAGGCCTTATCAAGGAATGAAAAACTGTTTTTT
-,TRBD1,TRBV7-6,TRBJ1-3,CASLEQGFLLSSGNTIYF,TGTGCCAGCCTAGAACAGGGGTTTCTTCTGAGTTCTGGAAACACCATATATTTT
-,TRBD2,TRBV5-1,TRBJ2-1,CASSLYAGEGNEQFF,TGCGCCAGCAGCTTGTACGCGGGAGAAGGCAATGAGCAGTTCTTC
-,-,TRBV28,TRBJ2-1,CASRYGIPNEQFF,TGTGCCAGCAGATACGGGATACCCAATGAGCAGTTCTTC
-,-,TRBV7-8,TRBJ2-7,CASSSSDYEQYF,TGTGCCAGCAGCTCCTCGGATTACGAGCAGTACTTC
-,TRBD2,TRBV11-2,TRBJ2-7,CASSPMGGLNYEQYF,TGTGCCAGCAGCCCTATGGGAGGGCTTAACTACGAGCAGTACTTC
few,-,TRBV30,TRBJ1-1,CAWLPRGRTEAFF,TGTGCCTGGTTACCCAGGGGTAGGACTGAAGCTTTCTTT
-,TRBD1,TRBV30,TRBJ2-1,CAWSRDRDPYNEQFF,TGTGCCTGGAGCCGGGACAGGGACCCCTACAATGAGCAGTTCTTC
-,TRBD1,TRBV7-9,TRBJ2-7,CASSPTNRGRHEQYF,TGTGCCAGCAGCCCGACCAACAGGGGGCGCCACGAGCAGTACTTC
-,-,TRBV9,TRBJ2-1,CASSVARLGGQNEQFF,TGTGCCAGCAGCGTCGCCCGACTAGGGGGGCAAAATGAGCAGTTCTTC
few,-,TRBV7-3,TRBJ2-7,CASSLTFRGRWHF,TGTGCCAGCAGCTTAACGTTTAGGGGGAGGTGGCACTTC
-,-,TRBV9,TRBJ1-4,CASSLGQGNEKLFF,TGTGCCAGCAGCTTAGGGCAGGGTAATGAAAAACTGTTTTTT
-,TRBD2,TRBV4-1,TRBJ2-7,CASSHIAGVADEQYF,TGCGCCAGCAGCCACATAGCGGGAGTGGCGGACGAGCAGTACTTC
-,-,TRBV9,TRBJ1-4,CASSGRAGGEKLFF,TGTGCCAGCAGTGGGAGGGCGGGAGGTGAAAAACTGTTTTTT
-,-,TRBV7-9,TRBJ2-1,CASSSARVGEQFF,TGTGCCAGCAGCTCAGCCAGGGTGGGTGAGCAGTTCTTC
-,-,TRBV6-5,TRBJ2-7,CASTPGPYYEQYF,TGTGCCAGCACTCCGGGACCTTACTACGAGCAGTACTTC
-,-,TRBV9,TRBJ2-3,CASSVEGRRVDTQYF,TGTGCCAGCAGCGTAGAGGGCAGGAGGGTAGATACGCAGTATTTT
-,TRBD2,TRBV6-1,TRBJ2-7,CASSEAGLAGRYEQYF,TGTGCCAGCAGTGAAGCAGGACTAGCGGGAAGGTACGAGCAGTACTTC
-,-,TRBV27,TRBJ2-7,CASSIGALHEQYF,TGTGCCAGCTCCATCGGCGCCCTCCACGAGCAGTACTTC
-,TRBD2,TRBV7-9,TRBJ2-7,CASSPPTSGRFLYEQYF,TGTGCCAGCAGCCCACCGACTAGCGGGAGATTCCTCTACGAGCAGTACTTC
-,-,TRBV7-9,TRBJ2-7,CASSHLREYYEQYF,TGTGCCAGCAGTCATCTCCGGGAGTACTACGAGCAGTACTTC
few,-,TRBV7-9,TRBJ1-1,CASSLAGWGEAFF,TGTGCCAGCAGCTTAGCTGGGTGGGGTGAAGCTTTCTTT
-,TRBD1,TRBV28,TRBJ2-7,CASSSYRDSPDIASSYEQYF,TGTGCCAGCAGTTCATACCGGGACAGCCCCGATATAGCGAGCTCCTACGAGCAGTACTTC
once,-,TRBV4-1,TRBJ2-7,CASSQGPQSGRQYF,TGCGCCAGCAGCCAAGGGCCCCAGTCCGGTCGGCAGTACTTC
-,-,TRBV27,TRBJ1-1,CASSWGAYTEAFF,TGTGCCAGCAGTTGGGGGGCTTACACTGAAGCTTTCTTT
-,-,TRBV11-1,TRBJ2-2,CASSPQTDPITGELFF,TGTGCCAGCAGCCCACAGACAGACCCAATCACCGGGGAGCTGTTTTTT
once,-,TRBV6-1,TRBJ2-7,CASSEGLGGLYEQYF,TGTGCCAGCAGTGAAGGGCTGGGGGGGCTCTACGAGCAGTACTTC
-,-,TRBV9,TRBJ2-6,CASSVMDSGANVLTF,TGTGCCAGCAGCGTAATGGACTCTGGGGCCAACGTCCTGACTTTC
-,-,TRBV27,TRBJ2-1,CASSFRVTYNEQFF,TGTGCCAGCAGTTTCCGGGTAACCTACAATGAGCAGTTCTTC
once,-,TRBV4-3,TRBJ1-4,CASSQAWGTNEKLFF,TGCGCCAGCAGCCAAGCTTGGGGAACTAATGAAAAACTGTTTTTT
-,TRBD2,TRBV27,TRBJ2-3,CASSFPSGDSTDTQYF,TGTGCCAGCAGTTTCCCTAGCGGTGATAGCACAGATACGCAGTATTTT
-,TRBD1,TRBV11-3,TRBJ1-1,CASSPGTGSEAFF,TGTGCCAGCAGCCCCGGGACAGGGAGTGAAGCTTTCTTT
-,-,TRBV18,TRBJ1-1,CASSPLPGSGFGTEAFF,TGTGCCAGCTCACCGCTCCCAGGGTCTGGTTTCGGCACTGAAGCTTTCTTT
-,-,TRBV5-1,TRBJ1-4,CASSSSARNVHEKLFF,TGCGCCAGCAGCTCCTCTGCCAGGAACGTCCATGAAAAACTGTTTTTT
few,-,TRBV5-1,TRBJ1-4,CASSLRQSNEKLFF,TGCGCCAGCAGCTTACGACAGTCGAATGAAAAACTGTTTTTT
-,TRBD1,TRBV27,TRBJ1-5,CASSIQGVNQPQHF,TGTGCCAGCAGCATACAGGGGGTTAATCAGCCCCAGCATTTT
-,-,TRBV2,TRBJ2-5,CASTPPAGLTQYF,TGTGCCAGCACTCCTCCGGCGGGATTAACACAGTACTTC
-,-,TRBV4-3,TRBJ2-3,CASSQDRLAMDTQYF,TGCGCCAGCAGCCAAGATCGTCTAGCGATGGATACGCAGTATTTT
-,-,TRBV27,TRBJ1-1,CASRSRTLNTEAFF,TGTGCCAGCAGGTCCCGGACCCTGAACACTGAAGCTTTCTTT
-,-,TRBV9,TRBJ2-2,CASSVALSATGELFF,TGTGCCAGCAGCGTAGCACTATCTGCCACCGGGGAGCTGTTTTTT
once,-,TRBV7-9,TRBJ2-6,CASSLALRQGGTGANVLTF,TGTGCCAGCAGCTTAGCGCTTCGGCAGGGTGGGACTGGGGCCAACGTCCTGACTTTC
-,-,TRBV27,TRBJ1-1,CASNRRIGGPNTEAFF,TGTGCCAGCAACCGTAGGATCGGGGGGCCTAACACTGAAGCTTTCTTT